One and the same sample provided the 30 T cell receptor beta chains below, sequenced in a study of blood T cell repertoires in COVID-19. Only in-frame clones appear in the TCRdb table, and some are missing; sequencing was by immunoSEQ multiplex PCR. Of some 250,000 clones in the sample, 70% to 90% were seen once. Sequenced: peripheral blood. The receptors were gathered from a woman in her sixties or seventies with active or convalescent COVID-19.

The chain joins TRBV20-1 to TRBJ2-1, with 11 bases matching TRBD2. Germline V CDR1 and CDR2: DFQATT, SNEGSKA (reference sequence). The CDR3 length is 11 residues. V lost 3 bases to trimming and J lost 12 bases; unmatched junction nucleotides: 1. CDR3 in amino acids: CSARLAGGQFF. Here the CDR3 DNA reads TGCAGTGCTAGGCTAGCGGGGGGGCAGTTCTTC.

The count of this clone is one. The rearrangement joins TRBV10-3 to TRBJ2-1; a possible D gene is TRBD2 (7 bases). Trimming pared 8 bases from V and 8 bases from J, leaving 22 bases between. Per germline, CDR1 ENHRY and CDR2 SYGVKD. The CDR3 totals 15 residues. CDR3 bases: TGTGCCATCGGCCTAGCGCGGGGGCTAATGGATGAGCAGTTCTTC. The encoded protein is CAIGLARGLMDEQFF.

This clone was counted only a few times. Written as DNA, the CDR3 is TGTGCCAGCAGCCAGAAAGCGGGGCGCGAGGACTATGGCTACACCTTC. Translated, it gives CASSQKAGREDYGYTF. J is TRBJ1-2 and V is TRBV14; a possible D gene is TRBD1 (5 bases). Germline values: CDR1 SGHDN, CDR2 FVKESK. Trimming left V 3 bases short and J 3 bases short, with 17 bases between. CDR3 length: 16 amino acids.

The chain employs TRBV12-3 or TRBV12-4 and TRBJ1-1, with TRBD1 as a possible D gene (5 bases). This CDR3 is 13 amino acids long. The V end lost 8 bases, the J end lost 6 bases, and 16 bases lay between the germline ends. CDR3 region: CASEGRGRAEAFF. The CDR3 DNA sequence: TGTGCCAGCGAAGGACGGGGGAGGGCTGAAGCTTTCTTT.

This sequence joins TRBV6-1 and TRBJ2-7, with 14 bases aligning to TRBD2. CDR1 MNHNS and CDR2 SASEGT come from the germline V gene. The CDR3 consists of 13 residues. In DNA form, the CDR3 reads TGTGCAACGGGACTAGCGGGGGCATACGAGCAGTACTTC. It yields the protein CATGLAGAYEQYF.

The V call is TRBV27, the J call TRBJ2-6, with D perhaps matching TRBD2 (5 bases). Looked up from germline, CDR1 is MNHEY and CDR2 is SMNVEV (reference sequence). Trimming removed 5 bases from V and 2 bases from J, with 10 bases in between. The CDR3 covers 15 residues. CDR3 bases: TGTGCCAGCAGTCCGAGGGCCACTGGGGCCAACGTCCTGACTTTC. This gives the protein CASSPRATGANVLTF.

The chain uses TRBV10-1 and TRBJ2-1; 13 bases line up with TRBD2. The V gene's germline CDR1 is WNHNN and CDR2 SYGVQD (reference sequence). After removal of 3 bases from V and 12 bases from J, the junction contained 11 bases not matched to a gene. The CDR3 consists of 16 residues. The CDR3 is CASSDGTGLAGTVQFF. The CDR3 DNA reads as TGCGCCAGCAGTGACGGAACGGGACTAGCGGGGACGGTGCAGTTCTTC.

The chain is built from TRBV29-1 and TRBJ2-2, with 8 bases matching TRBD2. In germline, CDR1 is SQVTM, CDR2 ANQGSEA. CDR3 length: 14 residues. V trimming: 5 bases; J trimming: 2 bases; junction bases outside the gene matches: 4. DNA of the CDR3: TGCAGCGTTCGCGGGACTAGTAACACCGGGGAGCTGTTTTTT. This codes for CSVRGTSNTGELFF.

The J gene is TRBJ1-1, the V gene TRBV7-9; D unclear. V dropped 3 bases and J dropped 6 bases, with 5 bases sitting between them. The CDR3 covers 11 residues. CDR1 is SEHNR and CDR2 is FQNEAQ in the germline V gene (reference sequence). CDR3 in amino acids: CASSLAPEAFF. CDR3 DNA sequence: TGTGCCAGCAGCTTGGCTCCTGAAGCTTTCTTT.

The chain's CDR3 is CASSLAPSGGAPDTQYF. As DNA, the CDR3 is TGTGCCAGCAGCTTAGCTCCTAGCGGGGGGGCCCCCGATACGCAGTATTTT. The chain has TRBV7-6 and TRBJ2-3; TRBD2 agrees at 12 bases. The CDR3 contains 17 residues. With 0 bases clipped from V and 6 bases from J, the junction kept 7 bases outside the gene matches. Germline V gene lookup returns CDR1 SGHVS and CDR2 FNYEAQ.

This clone was picked up a small number of times. V usage is TRBV5-1 and J usage is TRBJ2-2; 8 nucleotides line up with TRBD2. The CDR3 length is 16 residues. Germline trimming cut 3 bases from V and 0 bases from J; bases unmatched to any gene: 4. Per germline, CDR1 SGHRS and CDR2 YFSETQ. CDR3 in amino acids: CASSSSGPANTGELFF. Here the CDR3 DNA reads TGCGCCAGCAGCTCTAGCGGGCCAGCGAACACCGGGGAGCTGTTTTTT. Full variable domain (rest looked up from reference TRBV5-1 and TRBJ2-2): KAGVTQTPRYLIKTRGQQVTLSCSPISGHRSVSWYQQTPGQGLQFLFEYFSETQRNKGNFPGRFSGRQFSNSRSEMNVSTLELGDSALYLCASSSSGPANTGELFFGEGSRLTVL.

The CDR3 DNA follows: TGTGCCAGTTCGGACACCATCACAGATACGCAGTATTTT. The encoded protein is CASSDTITDTQYF. The chain employs TRBV27 and TRBJ2-3; maybe TRBD1 (5 bases). Germline assignment: CDR1 MNHEY and CDR2 SMNVEV (reference sequence). The V gene lost 9 bases and the J gene lost 2 bases, with 12 bases spanning the gap. The CDR3 contains 13 residues.

V gene TRBV11-2 combines with J gene TRBJ1-5; TRBD1 matches 10 bases. CDR1 is SGHAT, CDR2 FQNNGV, per germline. With 5 bases clipped from V and 1 base from J, the junction kept 5 bases outside the gene matches. The CDR3 sequence is 16 residues long. Written as DNA, the CDR3 is TGTGCCAGCAGCCCAGGGACAGGGGTGAGCAATCAGCCCCAGCATTTT. This encodes CASSPGTGVSNQPQHF. Full variable domain (remainder filled in from reference TRBV11-2 and TRBJ1-5): EAGVAQSPRYKIIEKRQSVAFWCNPISGHATLYWYQQILGQGPKLLIQFQNNGVVDDSQLPKDRFSAERLKGVDSTLKIQPAKLEDSAVYLCASSPGTGVSNQPQHFGDGTRLSIL.

CDR3 sequence: CSASGVRGSEETQYF. DNA for the CDR3: TGCAGTGCTAGTGGTGTGCGGGGGTCCGAAGAGACCCAGTACTTC. V is TRBV20-1 and J is TRBJ2-5; 7 nucleotides match TRBD2. Germline trimming cut 3 bases from V and 3 bases from J; bases unmatched to any gene: 10. The CDR3 runs to 15 residues. Germline values: CDR1 DFQATT, CDR2 SNEGSKA (reference sequence).

The rearrangement links TRBV5-1 to TRBJ2-3, with TRBD1 matching over 9 bases. After removal of 6 bases from V and 2 bases from J, the junction contained 7 bases not matched to a gene. Germline values: CDR1 SGHRS, CDR2 YFSETQ. This CDR3 spans 15 amino acids. The CDR3 region is CASTGQGSHTDTQYF. The DNA for the CDR3 is TGCGCCAGCACCGGACAGGGGAGTCACACAGATACGCAGTATTTT.

This clone was seen more than once but under ten times. The chain is built from TRBV7-9 and TRBJ2-7, with 10 nucleotides matching TRBD1. Looked up from germline, CDR1 is SEHNR and CDR2 is FQNEAQ (reference sequence). The ends lost 2 bases at V and 6 bases at J; junction bases unmatched: 7. The CDR3 has 15 residues. CDR3 sequence (DNA): TGTGCCAGCAGCTTATCCGGGACAGGGGAGGGCGAGCAGTACTTC. It translates to CASSLSGTGEGEQYF. Full variable domain (outside the CDR3, taken from reference TRBV7-9 and TRBJ2-7): DTGVSQNPRHKITKRGQNVTFRCDPISEHNRLYWYRQTLGQGPEFLTYFQNEAQLEKSRLLSDRFSAERPKGSFSTLEIQRTEQGDSAMYLCASSLSGTGEGEQYFGPGTRLTVT.

This clone was seen a handful of times. V is TRBV3-1 (or the pseudogene TRBV3-2) and J is TRBJ2-7; 7 nucleotides match TRBD2. The CDR3 loop spans 14 amino acids. Trimming took 4 bases from V and 0 from J; bases not matched to a gene: 3. CDR1 and CDR2 from the germline V gene are LGHDT and YNNKEL (reference sequence). The CDR3: CASSRGLVSYEQYF. The CDR3 coding sequence is TGTGCCAGCAGCCGCGGACTAGTCTCCTACGAGCAGTACTTC.

Concerning this clone: The sample has other DNA sequences that encode this CDR3 too. The chain links TRBV5-1 to TRBJ1-6; TRBD1 aligns across 9 bases. This CDR3 is 15 amino acids long. Unmatched junction bases numbered 2, after V lost 0 bases and J lost 7 bases. CDR1 is SGHRS, CDR2 YFSETQ, per germline. The CDR3 reads CASSLDGQGNSPLHF. The CDR3 bases are TGCGCCAGCAGCTTGGACGGACAGGGGAATTCACCCCTCCACTTT. The variable domain in full, completed from reference TRBV5-1 and TRBJ1-6, reads KAGVTQTPRYLIKTRGQQVTLSCSPISGHRSVSWYQQTPGQGLQFLFEYFSETQRNKGNFPGRFSGRQFSNSRSEMNVSTLELGDSALYLCASSLDGQGNSPLHFGNGTRLTVT.

In its sample, this clone was seen once. The chain links TRBV10-3 to TRBJ1-2; D unresolved. V was clipped by 4 bases and J by 2 bases, with 8 bases between them. The CDR3 contains 13 residues. Germline-derived CDR1 and CDR2 are ENHRY and SYGVKD. The CDR3 nucleotides are TGTGCCATCAGTGGGTCGGCAAACTATGGCTACACCTTC. Its protein product is CAISGSANYGYTF.

About this clone: This sequence may be a read error, since a much larger clone differs from it by one base. The chain joins TRBV5-8 to TRBJ1-1; D not certain. This CDR3 has 13 amino acids. V lost 0 bases to trimming and J lost 1 base, with 4 bases between them. CDR1 is SGHTS, CDR2 YDEGEE, per germline. DNA of the CDR3: TGTGCCAGCAGCTTGGGCGGGAACACTGAAGCTTTCTTT. Translation: CASSLGGNTEAFF.

This rearrangement joins TRBV15 to TRBJ2-7, with 8 bases aligning to TRBD2. J lost 4 bases, V lost 0 bases, and 8 bases had no gene match. Germline-derived CDR1 and CDR2 are LNHNV and YYDKDF (reference sequence). CDR3 length equals 16 residues. CDR3 sequence reads: CATSRDLKLAAYEQYF. CDR3 nucleotides: TGTGCCACCAGCAGAGATCTGAAACTAGCGGCATACGAGCAGTACTTC.

This clone has only one observation. The V gene is TRBV18, the J gene TRBJ1-1, with D possibly being TRBD1 (5 bases). V dropped 6 bases and J dropped 0 bases, with 14 bases sitting between them. Germline loops: CDR1 KGHSH, CDR2 LQKENI. This CDR3 spans 15 amino acids. The CDR3 DNA sequence: TGTGCCAGCTCGGCGGGGGAATTTATGAACACTGAAGCTTTCTTT. Translation: CASSAGEFMNTEAFF.

In this sample, this clone turned up once. The genes are TRBV3-1 (or the pseudogene TRBV3-2) and TRBJ1-3; the D is unclear. The V end lost 0 bases, the J end lost 11 bases, and 14 bases lay between the germline ends. CDR1 is LGHDT and CDR2 is YNNKEL in the germline V gene (reference sequence). This CDR3 contains 14 residues. In DNA, the CDR3 is TGTGCCAGCAGCCAAGATTGGGGTGATAGCGCCATATATTTT. It codes for CASSQDWGDSAIYF.

The V and J genes are TRBV18 and TRBJ1-4; D is uncertain. V shed 3 bases and J shed 8 bases, with 13 bases lying between them. The CDR3 runs to 14 residues. Germline CDR1 KGHSH, CDR2 LQKENI. This CDR3 reads CASSPSTLSEKLFF. CDR3 bases: TGTGCCAGCTCACCTTCGACTTTGAGCGAAAAACTGTTTTTT.

The chain has TRBV25-1 and TRBJ1-4; perhaps TRBD1 as D (5 bases). The CDR3 is 15 residues long. V gave up 3 bases and J gave up 0 bases, with 8 bases separating them. The V gene's germline CDR1 is MGHDK and CDR2 SYGVNS. The CDR3 reads CASSDTGPTNEKLFF. The CDR3 DNA sequence: TGTGCCAGCAGTGACACAGGTCCAACTAATGAAAAACTGTTTTTT.

This chain links TRBV6-6 with TRBJ2-7; D is unclear. From germline, CDR1 is MNHNY and CDR2 SVGAGI (reference sequence). V dropped 7 bases and J dropped 2 bases, with 9 bases sitting between them. CDR3 size: 12 residues. The CDR3 region has the DNA TGTGCCAGCAAGAGTAACCCCTACGAGCAGTACTTC. This codes for CASKSNPYEQYF.

V usage is TRBV6-6 and J usage is TRBJ2-7; maybe TRBD1 (6 bases). Looked up from germline, CDR1 is MNHNY and CDR2 is SVGAGI (reference sequence). The CDR3 totals 14 residues. Trimming removed 7 bases at V and 4 bases at J, with 17 bases between. The CDR3 here is CASTDVDRKYEQYF. CDR3 bases: TGTGCCAGCACCGACGTGGACAGAAAGTACGAGCAGTACTTC.

The CDR3 DNA reads TGTGCCAGCAGTTCTGGAGGGCCAGAGACCCAGTACTTC. Residues: CASSSGGPETQYF. The chain links TRBV7-8 to TRBJ2-5; possibly TRBD2 for D (6 bases). V was shortened by 6 bases and J by 4 bases, with 12 bases between the two germline ends. Germline V lookup: CDR1 SGHVS, CDR2 FQNEAQ. The length of the CDR3 is 13 residues.

The CDR3 DNA reads as TGTGCCAGTGCCTTTCAGGGACAGGGAACAGATGGCTACACCTTC. This gives the protein CASAFQGQGTDGYTF. The chain has TRBV19 and TRBJ1-2; 9 bases line up with TRBD1. In germline, CDR1 is LNHDA, CDR2 SQIVND (reference sequence). The CDR3 runs 15 residues. J lost 6 bases, V lost 8 bases, and 13 bases had no gene match.

V gene TRBV29-1 combines with J gene TRBJ1-1, with 8 nucleotides matching TRBD1. Trimming took 7 bases from V and 5 from J; bases not matched to a gene: 12. The germline V gene encodes CDR1 SQVTM and CDR2 ANQGSEA. The CDR3 totals 14 residues. CDR3 amino acids: CSGAFDRGETEAFF. DNA of the CDR3: TGCAGCGGCGCATTTGACAGGGGTGAAACTGAAGCTTTCTTT.